These 5 T cell receptor beta chains were sequenced from one sample in a study of blood T cell repertoires in COVID-19. Generated by immunoSEQ multiplex PCR, the TCRdb table keeps only in-frame clones and is missing some. Of some 300,000 clones in the sample, 88% were seen once. The sample taken for sequencing was PBMCs or T cells enriched from blood (not recorded which). The receptors come from a woman aged 55 to 70 in a cohort exposed to, infected with or recovered from COVID-19 (not recorded which).

V usage is TRBV7-3 and J usage is TRBJ2-3; D is possibly TRBD2 (5 bases). V lost 4 bases and J lost 3, with 8 bases in between. The CDR3 runs 13 residues. The V gene's germline CDR1 is SGHTA and CDR2 FQGTGA. The CDR3 DNA sequence: TGTGCCAGCAGCTCCACGGGGACAGATACGCAGTATTTT. Translating gives CASSSTGTDTQYF.

Only one count was recorded for this clone. The chain uses TRBV2 and TRBJ2-5; 10 bases match TRBD2. J lost 4 bases, V lost 5 bases, and 7 bases had no gene match. Germline assignment: CDR1 SNHLY and CDR2 FYNNEI. The CDR3 length is 15 residues. CDR3 nucleotides: TGTGCCAGCAGTTTCGGGACTAGCGAGCGAGAGACCCAGTACTTC. Protein sequence: CASSFGTSERETQYF.

The rearrangement uses TRBV10-1 and TRBJ1-3; TRBD1 matches at 8 bases. V was clipped by 0 bases and J by 1 base; unmatched bases: 8. Germline-derived CDR1 and CDR2 are WNHNN and SYGVQD (reference sequence). The CDR3 contains 18 residues. CDR3 in DNA: TGCGCCAGCAGTGAGTCTAGGGGGACAGGTAAGTCTGGAAACACCATATATTTT. As protein: CASSESRGTGKSGNTIYF.

The V and J genes are TRBV5-1 and TRBJ1-3; tentatively, D is TRBD1 (6 bases). This CDR3 has 16 amino acids. V was clipped by 4 bases and J by 0 bases, with 14 bases between them. Germline CDR1 SGHRS, CDR2 YFSETQ. The CDR3 DNA reads as TGCGCCAGCAGCCCAACACAGGGCTTCTCTGGAAACACCATATATTTT. Encoded protein: CASSPTQGFSGNTIYF.

The V gene is TRBV4-3, the J gene TRBJ1-2; no clear D gene. The germline V and J ends were trimmed by 3 bases and 2 bases, with 13 bases remaining between them. The germline gives CDR1 LGHNA, CDR2 YSLEER. CDR3 length: 15 amino acids. CDR3 nucleotide sequence: TGCGCCAGCAGCCAGGAGGCGGTGTTGAACTATGGCTACACCTTC. Its protein is CASSQEAVLNYGYTF.